Detailed here is one T cell receptor beta chain. The antigen remains undetermined. This specimen includes other DNA sequences encoding the same CDR3. The primer mix had 60 Vbeta and 13 Jbeta primers. As originally analysed: In a later analysis, the count reached 80 million or so unique TCR beta chains, with about 9.9 million shared. Clones were read by immunoSEQ multiplex PCR, and TCRdb kept only the in-frame ones, dropping some. Clone size and the V and J calls come from that table; the DNA yielded D and trimming. Of just over 200,000 clones in the sample, 70% to 85% were seen once. Trimming stripped 5 bases from V and 0 bases from J, with 8 bases between. Germline values: CDR1 SEHNR, CDR2 FQNEAQ (reference sequence). There are 15 residues in the CDR3. The data are from a study of cytomegalovirus exposure and HLA in healthy donors. Findings of the study overall: In the analysis, some V segments, TRBV6-2 and TRBV6-3 included, were excluded as indistinguishable. Relative to equally common others, HLA-associated TCR beta chains showed greater clonal expansion in a later analysis.

Everyone who donated was a healthy bone marrow donor. Sequencing input: PBMCs. The chain has TRBV7-9 and TRBJ2-6, with no clear D. The sequence was collected from a man in his forties or fifties in good health and CMV-seronegative. The CDR3 spells CASSGSLSGANVLTF. CDR3 coding DNA: TGTGCCAGCAGCGGCTCTCTCTCTGGGGCCAACGTCCTGACTTTC.